This T cell receptor beta chain is from a study of blood T cell repertoires in COVID-19. Across the study: The samples span acute and convalescent COVID-19 from the United States, Italy and Spain.

Profiling relied on immunoSEQ multiplex PCR, and the TCRdb table lists in-frame clones only, not all of them. The sample has 200,000 to 250,000 clones; 82% are singletons. The V and J ends lost 4 bases and 8 bases, in that order; junction bases with no gene match: 11. CDR1 and CDR2 (germline): SGHRS, YFSETQ. The CDR3 is 15 amino acids. V usage is TRBV5-1 and J usage is TRBJ1-4; 7 positions match TRBD1. Sequencing used PBMCs or T cells enriched from blood (not recorded which). The clonotype was recovered from a man aged 40-55 years who had recovered from COVID-19. The CDR3 bases are TGCGCCAGCAGCCTCGAGACAGGGATGTACGAAAAACTGTTTTTT. Amino acid sequence: CASSLETGMYEKLFF. The whole variable domain, remainder taken from reference TRBV5-1 and TRBJ1-4, is KAGVTQTPRYLIKTRGQQVTLSCSPISGHRSVSWYQQTPGQGLQFLFEYFSETQRNKGNFPGRFSGRQFSNSRSEMNVSTLELGDSALYLCASSLETGMYEKLFFGSGTQLSVL.